The subject of this entry is one TCR beta chain. No antigen is known for it. 5'RACE with constant-segment primers yielded barcoded, UMI-tagged TCR alpha and TCR beta cDNA libraries. One entry per CDR3 protein, called by TCRdb with MiXCR from the 5' RACE reads. The table includes around 310,000 distinct CDR3 sequences, more than 15% detected once. These data belong to a study of T-cell memory formation after mild COVID-19. Background on the study: TCR clusters were largely donor specific. Whole-study results and caveats: Researchers could not confirm that second-wave clones peaking on day 37 targeted SARS-CoV-2.

The CDR3 consists of 15 residues. V was clipped by 5 bases and J by 1 base, with 14 bases between them. Germline lookup yields CDR1 SGHVS and CDR2 FQNEAQ. The chain has TRBV7-8 and TRBJ1-1; D is possibly TRBD1 (6 bases). The clonotype originates from a man younger than 35 who had mild COVID-19 (a few samples of this study predate the infection). Cell type and time point are not known. The sequencing sample was made of PBMCs or a T cell subset sorted from them (not recorded which). This CDR3 is CASSTTKGGNTEAFF. CDR3 nucleotide sequence: TGTGCCAGCAGCACTACGAAGGGGGGGAACACTGAAGCTTTCTTT.